This T cell receptor beta chain derives from a study of T-cell reconstitution after alpha-beta-depleted transplantation in children. This clonotype showed up many times. Unique molecular identifiers were incorporated during preparation of the TCRbeta library. TCRdb processed the PCR reads anew with MiXCR; each CDR3 protein has one entry. The table records fewer than 120,000 distinct CDR3 sequences, 10% of them present only once. This CDR3 has 12 amino acids. V was pared by 4 bases and J by 2 bases, with 6 bases between. The germline V gene has CDR1 MNHEY and CDR2 SVGEGT. This receptor was obtained from a human donor who donated a stem cell graft to a child with acute lymphoblastic leukemia. The rearrangement links TRBV6-2 or TRBV6-3 to TRBJ2-7, with D unclear. This specimen was PBMCs from the stem cell graft donor, taken from the stem cell graft. In nucleotides, the CDR3 is TGTGCCAGCAGTTCCTTGCCCTACGAGCAGTACTTC. Encoded protein: CASSSLPYEQYF.